Listed here are 23 T cell receptor beta chains from one sample, sequenced in a study of T cell changes during pregnancy in multiple sclerosis. Profiling relied on immunoSEQ multiplex PCR, and the TCRdb table lists in-frame clones only, not all of them. The sample yields around 70,000 clones, roughly nine tenths seen once. The source material was peripheral blood, sampled after pregnancy. Every receptor here comes from a female donor with multiple sclerosis, enrolled in a pregnancy study.

This clone was found a few times. This sequence joins TRBV2 and TRBJ1-1, with a weak D call TRBD1 (5 bases). V gave up 6 bases and J gave up 4 bases, with 9 bases separating them. Germline V CDR1 and CDR2: SNHLY, FYNNEI. This CDR3 is 12 amino acids long. The CDR3: CASRGPGTEAFF. The DNA for the CDR3 is TGTGCCAGCAGGGGGCCGGGCACTGAAGCTTTCTTT.

This chain uses TRBV29-1 with TRBJ1-6; D unclear. Germline assignment: CDR1 SQVTM and CDR2 ANQGSEA. V lost 0 bases, J lost 9 bases, and 12 bases lay in between. The CDR3 runs 14 residues. DNA for the CDR3: TGCAGCGTTGAAGATTGGGCGATGGGTTCACCCCTCCACTTT. Residues: CSVEDWAMGSPLHF. Variable domain in full (rest from reference TRBV29-1 and TRBJ1-6): SAVISQKPSRDICQRGTSLTIQCQVDSQVTMMFWYRQQPGQSLTLIATANQGSEATYESGFVIDKFPISRPNLTFSTLTVSNMSPEDSSIYLCSVEDWAMGSPLHFGNGTRLTVT.

The gene calls are TRBV5-1 and TRBJ1-4; D is perhaps TRBD1 (5 bases). CDR1 and CDR2 (germline): SGHRS, YFSETQ. The CDR3 runs 15 residues. The V and J ends lost 4 bases and 8 bases respectively, with 18 bases between them. CDR3 sequence reads: CASSDNGGYGEKLFF. CDR3 nucleotide sequence: TGCGCCAGCAGCGATAATGGGGGGTACGGAGAAAAACTGTTTTTT.

The chain recombines TRBV11-2 with TRBJ2-1; tentative D call: TRBD2 (6 bases). The CDR3 runs to 12 residues. CDR1 and CDR2 from the germline V gene are SGHAT and FQNNGV. With 7 bases removed from V and 5 bases from J, the gap between germline ends came to 9 bases. CDR3 loop: CASTRGNNEQFF. CDR3 in DNA: TGTGCCAGCACCCGGGGGAACAATGAGCAGTTCTTC.

The chain employs TRBV6-1 and TRBJ2-3; 7 nucleotides agree with TRBD2. In germline, CDR1 is MNHNS, CDR2 SASEGT. The CDR3 runs to 13 residues. J was trimmed by 0 bases and V by 10 bases; bases with no gene match: 4. The DNA of the CDR3 is TGTGCCACACGCGGGAGTAGCACAGATACGCAGTATTTT. It translates to CATRGSSTDTQYF.

This clone was found a few times. The chain carries TRBV7-9 and TRBJ2-4; D gene unclear. The CDR3 covers 12 residues. V was clipped by 1 base and J by 13 bases, with 11 bases between them. Germline-derived CDR1 and CDR2 are SEHNR and FQNEAQ (reference sequence). The CDR3 spells CASSLDSQSQYF. The DNA for the CDR3 is TGTGCCAGCAGCTTAGACTCACAGTCGCAGTACTTC.

In its sample, this clone was seen once. The genes are TRBV10-1 and TRBJ1-4; D gene ambiguous. CDR1 and CDR2 from the germline V gene are WNHNN and SYGVQD (reference sequence). Trimming pared 0 bases from V and 7 bases from J, leaving 3 bases between. The CDR3 consists of 12 residues. The CDR3 DNA sequence: TGCGCCAGCAGTGAGTCCGGTGAAAAACTGTTTTTT. Residues: CASSESGEKLFF.

This clone occurred a few times. V usage is TRBV5-1 and J usage is TRBJ1-1; D not certain. Germline CDR1 SGHRS, CDR2 YFSETQ. Trimming shortened V by 2 bases and J by 1 base, and 9 bases separated the two germline ends. The CDR3 consists of 14 residues. CDR3: CASSFGQENTEAFF. CDR3 bases: TGCGCCAGCAGCTTCGGTCAGGAGAACACTGAAGCTTTCTTT.

The CDR3 loop reads CASRRESGRDYEQYF. CDR3 DNA: TGTGCCAGCAGGCGTGAGTCAGGGAGGGACTACGAGCAGTACTTC. This chain connects TRBV6-5 to TRBJ2-7; TRBD2 matches 7 bases. Germline V gene lookup returns CDR1 MNHEY and CDR2 SVGAGI. CDR3 length equals 15 residues. Trimming cost V 6 bases and J 3 bases; bases outside gene matches: 11.

This chain uses TRBV7-2 with TRBJ2-2; 9 nucleotides agree with TRBD1. CDR3 size: 15 residues. V gave up 5 bases and J gave up 4 bases; unmatched junction bases: 5. The germline V gene has CDR1 SGHTA and CDR2 FQGNSA. CDR3 loop: CASSRTGVGTGELFF. CDR3 coding DNA: TGTGCCAGCAGCCGGACAGGGGTCGGCACCGGGGAGCTGTTTTTT.

Points on this clone: The germline gene is not matched at one end of the junction; a read error may be the cause. Other DNA sequences in this sample translate to the same CDR3. The chain recombines TRBV5-1 with TRBJ1-1, with 7 nucleotides matching TRBD1. This CDR3 has 13 residues. The germline V gene has CDR1 SGHRS and CDR2 YFSETQ. The CDR3 DNA follows: TGCGCCAGCAGGGGGACAGCGAACACTGAAGCCTTCTTT. It yields the protein CASRGTANTEAFF.

V usage is TRBV25-1 and J usage is TRBJ2-1, with D hard to call. CDR1 and CDR2 from the germline V gene are MGHDK and SYGVNS. Trimming removed 1 base from V and 5 bases from J, with 9 bases in between. CDR3 length: 14 amino acids. As DNA, the CDR3 is TGTGCCAGCAGTGAATTACTGAGGCACAATGAGCAGTTCTTC. Translating it yields CASSELLRHNEQFF.

The rearrangement links TRBV29-1 to TRBJ1-2; TRBD1 agrees at 8 bases. There are 13 residues in the CDR3. Germline CDR1 is SQVTM and CDR2 is ANQGSEA. V lost 7 bases to trimming and J lost 8 bases; unmatched junction nucleotides: 12. CDR3: CSGDRFQGSGYTF. CDR3 coding DNA: TGCAGCGGGGACAGGTTCCAGGGGTCGGGCTACACCTTC.

This CDR3 is CASSLTSTGRVEETQYF. The DNA of the CDR3 is TGTGCCAGCAGCTTGACCTCGACAGGGAGAGTAGAAGAGACCCAGTACTTC. The chain carries TRBV7-3 and TRBJ2-5, with 7 bases lining up with TRBD1. The CDR3 sequence is 17 residues long. Looked up from germline, CDR1 is SGHTA and CDR2 is FQGTGA. Trimming took 3 bases from V and 3 from J; bases not matched to a gene: 13.

This chain connects TRBV5-6 to TRBJ1-6, with D tentatively TRBD1 (6 bases). Between the trimmed V and J ends, which lost 2 bases and 7 bases, there was a span of 13 bases. The CDR3 length is 15 residues. The germline V gene has CDR1 SGHDT and CDR2 YYEEEE. The CDR3, as DNA: TGTGCCAGCAGCTTAGGTTGGACAGTAAATTCACCCCTCCACTTT. The encoded protein is CASSLGWTVNSPLHF.

This clone was counted once. The gene calls are TRBV7-8 and TRBJ1-5; D is undetermined. The CDR3 is 15 amino acids. Germline V gives CDR1 SGHVS, CDR2 FQNEAQ. Trimming stripped 1 base from V and 5 bases from J, with 12 bases between. CDR3 coding DNA: TGTGCCAGCAGCTTAGATTGGCAGAATTATCAGCCCCAGCATTTT. This codes for CASSLDWQNYQPQHF.

J is TRBJ2-5 and V is TRBV11-3; 8 nucleotides match TRBD2. V shed 4 bases, J shed 6 bases, and the junction held 10 bases outside the gene matches. Looked up from germline, CDR1 is SGHNT and CDR2 is YENEEA. The CDR3 is 15 residues long. The DNA for the CDR3 is TGTGCCAGCAGCTCCGGGGGTAGCGGGATCCAGACCCAGTACTTC. The encoded protein is CASSSGGSGIQTQYF.

The chain has TRBV10-1 and TRBJ2-7; 10 nucleotides agree with TRBD1. CDR3 length: 15 residues. Germline V gene lookup returns CDR1 WNHNN and CDR2 SYGVQD (reference sequence). V shed 0 bases, J shed 3 bases, and the junction held 2 bases outside the gene matches. As DNA, the CDR3 is TGCGCCAGCAGTGAGTCGGGGACAGGGGACTACGAGCAGTACTTC. Its protein product is CASSESGTGDYEQYF.

The chain carries TRBV7-9 and TRBJ2-5; TRBD1 agrees at 7 bases. Unmatched junction bases numbered 4, after V lost 5 bases and J lost 1 base. The CDR3 is made up of 14 amino acids. Germline V CDR1 and CDR2: SEHNR, FQNEAQ (reference sequence). The CDR3: CASSRQGPQETQYF. DNA of the CDR3: TGTGCCAGCAGCCGACAGGGTCCCCAAGAGACCCAGTACTTC.

The CDR3 DNA reads as TGTGCCAGCGGGACAGCACTCTACGAGCAGTACTTC. This encodes CASGTALYEQYF. The chain has TRBV2 and TRBJ2-7; 7 bases match TRBD1. After removal of 8 bases from V and 3 bases from J, the junction contained 4 bases not matched to a gene. The CDR3 is made up of 12 amino acids. Per the germline V gene, CDR1 is SNHLY and CDR2 is FYNNEI. Drawing the rest from reference TRBV2 and TRBJ2-7, the complete variable domain is EPEVTQTPSHQVTQMGQEVILRCVPISNHLYFYWYRQILGQKVEFLVSFYNNEISEKSEIFDDQFSVERPDGSNFTLKIRSTKLEDSAMYFCASGTALYEQYFGPGTRLTVT.

A note on this clone: This specimen includes other DNA sequences encoding the same CDR3. This chain uses TRBV28 with TRBJ2-7; D gene ambiguous. This CDR3 has 12 amino acids. Trimming removed 6 bases at V and 4 bases at J, with 10 bases between. Germline V gene sequence: CDR1 MDHEN, CDR2 SYDVKM. This CDR3 reads CASSLAGYEQYF. The CDR3 DNA sequence: TGTGCCAGCAGCCTCGCCGGGTACGAGCAGTACTTC.

The V and J genes are TRBV6-6 and TRBJ1-5; D might be TRBD1 (6 bases). Germline V gene sequence: CDR1 MNHNY, CDR2 SVGAGI (reference sequence). The CDR3 spans 15 residues. Trimming took 6 bases from V and 0 from J, leaving 12 bases between them. Here the CDR3 reads CASRTDSYSNQPQHF. The CDR3 DNA sequence: TGTGCCAGCAGGACGGACAGCTATAGCAATCAGCCCCAGCATTTT.

This clone is a singleton in its sample. V and J are TRBV7-6 and TRBJ1-1; D gene uncertain. CDR1 is SGHVS, CDR2 FNYEAQ, per germline. The CDR3 is 12 residues long. V lost 4 bases and J lost 7, with 10 bases in between. The CDR3 DNA sequence: TGTGCCAGCAGCTCTAGCGGAAATGAAGCTTTCTTT. Its translation: CASSSSGNEAFF.